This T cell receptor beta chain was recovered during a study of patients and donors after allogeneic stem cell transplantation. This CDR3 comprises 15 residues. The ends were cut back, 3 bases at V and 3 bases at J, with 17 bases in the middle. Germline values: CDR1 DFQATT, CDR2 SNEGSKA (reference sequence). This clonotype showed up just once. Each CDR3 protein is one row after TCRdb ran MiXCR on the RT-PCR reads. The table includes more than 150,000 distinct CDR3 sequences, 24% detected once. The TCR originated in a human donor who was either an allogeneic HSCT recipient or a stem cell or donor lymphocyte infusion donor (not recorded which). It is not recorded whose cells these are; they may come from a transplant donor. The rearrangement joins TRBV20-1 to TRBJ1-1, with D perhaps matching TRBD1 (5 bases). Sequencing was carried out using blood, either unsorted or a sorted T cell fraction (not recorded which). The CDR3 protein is CSASEGMVGYTEAFF. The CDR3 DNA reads TGCAGTGCTAGTGAGGGGATGGTCGGGTACACTGAAGCTTTCTTT.